This T cell receptor (beta chain) was recovered during a study of beta chain features in type 1 diabetes. The V segment lost 8 bases and the J segment 3 bases; nucleotides outside the gene matches: 4. Germline CDR1 reads SGHRS; CDR2 reads YFSETQ. This CDR3 has 13 amino acids. This clone was counted only a few times. Its target is not known. The whole isolated RNA underwent reverse transcription, so sequencing captured expressed TCRB transcripts. TCRdb keeps only in-frame clones here, not all; method: immunoSEQ multiplex PCR. The sample lists about 320,000 clones; approximately 14% were seen once. General study findings and limits: In patients and controls equally, PCR might favor templates that are shorter. Moderate yet significant TCRB CDR3 shortening was seen in Type 1 diabetes patients in all four CD4+ subsets.

The genes are TRBV5-1 and TRBJ2-2, with TRBD1 identical over 7 bases. The receptor comes from a man in his thirties or forties in good health. The sample taken for sequencing was central memory CD4+ T cells from blood. The CDR3 loop reads CASRDSHTGELFF. In DNA, the CDR3 is TGCGCCAGTCGGGACAGTCACACCGGGGAGCTGTTTTTT.